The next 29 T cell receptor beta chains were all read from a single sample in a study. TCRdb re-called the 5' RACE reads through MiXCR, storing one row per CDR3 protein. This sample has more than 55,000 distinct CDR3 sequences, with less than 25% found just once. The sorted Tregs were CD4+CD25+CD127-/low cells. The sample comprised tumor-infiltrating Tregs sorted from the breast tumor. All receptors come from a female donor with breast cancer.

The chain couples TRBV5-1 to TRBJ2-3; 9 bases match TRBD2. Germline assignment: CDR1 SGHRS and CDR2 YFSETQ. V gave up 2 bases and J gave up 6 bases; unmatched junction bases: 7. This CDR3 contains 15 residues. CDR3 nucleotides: TGCGCCAGCAGCTTTGCGGGAGGGCCGGCGGATACGCAGTATTTT. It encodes CASSFAGGPADTQYF.

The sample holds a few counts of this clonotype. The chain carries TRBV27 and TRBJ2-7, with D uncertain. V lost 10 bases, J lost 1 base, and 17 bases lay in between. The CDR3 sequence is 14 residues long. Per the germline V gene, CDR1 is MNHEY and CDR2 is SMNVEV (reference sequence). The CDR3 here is CATRRGQGSYEQYF. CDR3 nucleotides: TGTGCCACCCGCCGAGGCCAAGGATCCTACGAGCAGTACTTC.

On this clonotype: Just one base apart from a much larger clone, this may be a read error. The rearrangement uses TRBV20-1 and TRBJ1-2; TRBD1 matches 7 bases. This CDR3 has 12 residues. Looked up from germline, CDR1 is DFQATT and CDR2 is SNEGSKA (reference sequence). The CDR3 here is CRARGTDYGYTF. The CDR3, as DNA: TGCAGAGCCCGGGGGACAGACTATGGCTACACCTTC.

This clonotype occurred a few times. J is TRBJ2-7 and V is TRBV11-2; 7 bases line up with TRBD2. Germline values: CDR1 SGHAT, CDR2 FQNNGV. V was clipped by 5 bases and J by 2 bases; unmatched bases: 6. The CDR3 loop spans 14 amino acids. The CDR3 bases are TGTGCCAGCAGCCCAGCGGGACTTACCTACGAGCAGTACTTC. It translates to CASSPAGLTYEQYF.

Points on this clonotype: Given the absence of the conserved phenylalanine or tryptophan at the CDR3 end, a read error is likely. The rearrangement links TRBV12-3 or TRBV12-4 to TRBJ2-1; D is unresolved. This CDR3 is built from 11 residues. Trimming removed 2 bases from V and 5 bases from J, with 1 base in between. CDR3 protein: CASSLHNEQFV. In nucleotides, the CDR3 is TGTGCCAGCAGTTTACACAATGAGCAGTTCGTC.

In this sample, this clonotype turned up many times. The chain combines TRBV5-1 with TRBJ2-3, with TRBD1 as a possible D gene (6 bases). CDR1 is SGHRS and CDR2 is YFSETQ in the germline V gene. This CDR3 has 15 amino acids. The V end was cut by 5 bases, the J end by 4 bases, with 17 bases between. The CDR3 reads CASRLDRSRADTQYF. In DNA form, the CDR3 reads TGCGCCAGCAGATTAGACAGGTCCAGGGCAGATACGCAGTATTTT.

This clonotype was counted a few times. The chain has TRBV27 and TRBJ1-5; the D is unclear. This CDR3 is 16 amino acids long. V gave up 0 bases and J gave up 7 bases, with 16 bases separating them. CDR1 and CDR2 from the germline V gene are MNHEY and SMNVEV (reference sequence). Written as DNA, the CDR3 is TGTGCCAGCAGTTTATCGATACATCATGCGTACCAGCCCCAGCATTTT. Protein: CASSLSIHHAYQPQHF.

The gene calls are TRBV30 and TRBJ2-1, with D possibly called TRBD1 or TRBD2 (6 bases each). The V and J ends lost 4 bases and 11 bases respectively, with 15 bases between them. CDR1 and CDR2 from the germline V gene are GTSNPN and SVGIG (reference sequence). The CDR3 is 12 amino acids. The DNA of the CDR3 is TGTGCCTGGATGGGGGGCTTGCGGAAGCAGTTCTTC. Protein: CAWMGGLRKQFF.

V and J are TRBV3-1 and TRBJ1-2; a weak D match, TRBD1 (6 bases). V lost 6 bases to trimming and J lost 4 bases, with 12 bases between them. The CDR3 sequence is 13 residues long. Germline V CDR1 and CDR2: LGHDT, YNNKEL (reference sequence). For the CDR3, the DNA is TGTGCCAGCAGGCCCAGGGGCACCTATGGCTACACCTTC. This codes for CASRPRGTYGYTF.

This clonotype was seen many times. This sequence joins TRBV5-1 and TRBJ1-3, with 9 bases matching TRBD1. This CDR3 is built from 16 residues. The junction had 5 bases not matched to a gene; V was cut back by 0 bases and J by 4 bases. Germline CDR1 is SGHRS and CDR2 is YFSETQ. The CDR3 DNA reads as TGCGCCAGCAGCTTGGGGGACAGGGCGGTCGGAAACACCATATATTTT. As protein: CASSLGDRAVGNTIYF.

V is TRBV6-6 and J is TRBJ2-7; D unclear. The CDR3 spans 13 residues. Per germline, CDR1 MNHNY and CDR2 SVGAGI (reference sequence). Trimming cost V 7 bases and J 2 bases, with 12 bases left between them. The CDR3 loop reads CASTLSSPYEQYF. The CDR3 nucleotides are TGTGCCAGCACCCTTTCCAGTCCCTACGAGCAGTACTTC.

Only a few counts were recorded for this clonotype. Written as DNA, the CDR3 is TGTGCCAGCAGCGAAGGACAGGGGGGTGGCGAAGCTTTCTTT. Amino acid sequence: CASSEGQGGGEAFF. This sequence joins TRBV9 and TRBJ1-1; TRBD1 aligns across 10 bases. V was pared by 3 bases and J by 8 bases, with 7 bases of the junction left unmatched. The CDR3 runs to 14 residues. Germline assignment: CDR1 SGDLS and CDR2 YYNGEE.

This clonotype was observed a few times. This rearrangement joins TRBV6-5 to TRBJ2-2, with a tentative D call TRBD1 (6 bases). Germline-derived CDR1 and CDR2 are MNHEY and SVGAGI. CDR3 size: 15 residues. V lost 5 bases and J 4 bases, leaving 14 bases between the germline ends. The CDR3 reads CASSIEGGPTGELFF. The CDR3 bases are TGTGCCAGCAGTATTGAAGGGGGTCCCACCGGGGAGCTGTTTTTT.

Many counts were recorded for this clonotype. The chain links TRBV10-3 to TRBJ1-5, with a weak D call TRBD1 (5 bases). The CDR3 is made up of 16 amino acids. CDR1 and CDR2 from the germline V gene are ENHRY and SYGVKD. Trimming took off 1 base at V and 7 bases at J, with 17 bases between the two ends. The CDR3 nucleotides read TGTGCCATCAGTGAGTTCGGCCCCACGGCAGGGCAGCCCCAGCATTTT. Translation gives CAISEFGPTAGQPQHF.

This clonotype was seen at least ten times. The CDR3 loop is CASSYFARSFAYEQYF. The CDR3 DNA follows: TGTGCCAGCAGTTATTTCGCTCGATCCTTCGCCTACGAGCAGTACTTC. The chain joins TRBV6-2 or TRBV6-3 to TRBJ2-7; D gene unclear. Germline V gene data show CDR1 as MNHEY and CDR2 as SVGEGT. V was clipped by 3 bases and J by 2 bases, with 17 bases between them. The CDR3 loop spans 16 amino acids.

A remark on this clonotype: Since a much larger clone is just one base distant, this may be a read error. The CDR3 sequence: CASGVSPTDAQYF. CDR3 coding DNA: TGCGCCAGCGGGGTTAGCCCCACAGATGCGCAGTATTTT. This chain links TRBV5-1 with TRBJ2-3; no definite D call. This CDR3 comprises 13 residues. The germline V gene encodes CDR1 SGHRS and CDR2 YFSETQ.

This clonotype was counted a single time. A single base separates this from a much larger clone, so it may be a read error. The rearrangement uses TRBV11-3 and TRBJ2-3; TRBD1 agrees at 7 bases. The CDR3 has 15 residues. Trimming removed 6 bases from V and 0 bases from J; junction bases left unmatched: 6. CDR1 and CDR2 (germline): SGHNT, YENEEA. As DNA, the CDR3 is TGTGCCAGCAGACGTCGACAGGGAAGCACAGATACGCAGTATTTT. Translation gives CASRRRQGSTDTQYF.

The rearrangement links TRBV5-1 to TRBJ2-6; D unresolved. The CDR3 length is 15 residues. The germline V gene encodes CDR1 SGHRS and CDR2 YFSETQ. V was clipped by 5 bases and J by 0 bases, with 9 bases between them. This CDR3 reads CASSPDNSGANVLTF. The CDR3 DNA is TGCGCCAGCAGTCCTGACAACTCTGGGGCCAACGTCCTGACTTTC.

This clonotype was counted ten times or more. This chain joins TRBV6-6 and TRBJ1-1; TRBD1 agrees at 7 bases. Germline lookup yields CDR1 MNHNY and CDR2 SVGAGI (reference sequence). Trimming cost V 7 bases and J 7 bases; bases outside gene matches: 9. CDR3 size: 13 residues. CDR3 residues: CASIGDSKLEAFF. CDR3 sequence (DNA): TGTGCCAGCATCGGGGACAGCAAGCTTGAAGCTTTCTTT.

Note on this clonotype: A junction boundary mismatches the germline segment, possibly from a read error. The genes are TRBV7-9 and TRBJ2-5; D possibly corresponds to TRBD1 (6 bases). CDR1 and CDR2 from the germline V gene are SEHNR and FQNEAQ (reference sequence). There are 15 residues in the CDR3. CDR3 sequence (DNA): TGTGCCAGCTGCTTAGGAATGGGGGCCCAAGAGACCCAGTACTTC. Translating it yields CASCLGMGAQETQYF.

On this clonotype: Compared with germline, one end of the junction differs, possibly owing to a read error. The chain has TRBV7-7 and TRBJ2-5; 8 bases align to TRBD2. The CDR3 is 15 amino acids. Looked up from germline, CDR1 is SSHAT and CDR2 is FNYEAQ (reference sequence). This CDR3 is CASSLGAGVGETQYF. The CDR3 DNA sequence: TGTGCTAGCAGCTTAGGAGCGGGAGTCGGGGAGACCCAGTACTTC.

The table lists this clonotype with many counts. CDR3 sequence (DNA): TGTGCCAGCAGTCGAGACTCCAAGGATACGCAGTATTTT. Translated, it gives CASSRDSKDTQYF. V is TRBV5-4 and J is TRBJ2-3; D call uncertain. The germline V gene encodes CDR1 SGHNT and CDR2 YYREEE (reference sequence). There are 13 residues in the CDR3. V shed 5 bases and J shed 6 bases, with 13 bases lying between them.

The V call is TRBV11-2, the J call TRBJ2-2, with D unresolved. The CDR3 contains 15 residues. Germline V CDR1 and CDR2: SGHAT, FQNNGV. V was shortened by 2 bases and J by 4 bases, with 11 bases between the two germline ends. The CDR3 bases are TGTGCCAGCAGCTTAAGATCGGGTAGCACCGGGGAGCTGTTTTTT. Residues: CASSLRSGSTGELFF. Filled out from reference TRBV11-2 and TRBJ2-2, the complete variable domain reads EAGVAQSPRYKIIEKRQSVAFWCNPISGHATLYWYQQILGQGPKLLIQFQNNGVVDDSQLPKDRFSAERLKGVDSTLKIQPAKLEDSAVYLCASSLRSGSTGELFFGEGSRLTVL.

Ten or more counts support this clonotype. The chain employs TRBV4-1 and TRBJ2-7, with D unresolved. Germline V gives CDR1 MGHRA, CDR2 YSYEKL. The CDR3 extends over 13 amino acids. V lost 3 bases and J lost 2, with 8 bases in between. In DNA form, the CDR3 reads TGCGCCAGCAGCCACCCCGGACCCTACGAGCAGTACTTC. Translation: CASSHPGPYEQYF.

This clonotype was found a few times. DNA for the CDR3: TGCGCCAGCAGCTCCGGAAGCGGGGAACAAGAGACCCAGTACTTC. This gives the protein CASSSGSGEQETQYF. The rearrangement uses TRBV5-1 and TRBJ2-5; 7 nucleotides match TRBD2. This CDR3 has 15 amino acids. CDR1 is SGHRS, CDR2 YFSETQ, per germline. V gave up 3 bases and J gave up 2 bases; unmatched junction bases: 7.

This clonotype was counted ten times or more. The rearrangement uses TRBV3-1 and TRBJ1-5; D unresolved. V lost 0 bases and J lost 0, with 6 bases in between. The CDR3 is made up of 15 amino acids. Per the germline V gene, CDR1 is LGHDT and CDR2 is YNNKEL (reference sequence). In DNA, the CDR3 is TGTGCCAGCAGCCAAGAGTGGGGTAGCAATCAGCCCCAGCATTTT. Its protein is CASSQEWGSNQPQHF.

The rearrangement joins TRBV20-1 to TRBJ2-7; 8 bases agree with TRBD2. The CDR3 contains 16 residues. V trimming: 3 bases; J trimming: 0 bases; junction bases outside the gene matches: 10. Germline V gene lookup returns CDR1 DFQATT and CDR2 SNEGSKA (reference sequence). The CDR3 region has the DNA TGCAGTGCTAGCTCCTCGGCGGGGGGTAGCTCCTACGAGCAGTACTTC. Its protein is CSASSSAGGSSYEQYF.

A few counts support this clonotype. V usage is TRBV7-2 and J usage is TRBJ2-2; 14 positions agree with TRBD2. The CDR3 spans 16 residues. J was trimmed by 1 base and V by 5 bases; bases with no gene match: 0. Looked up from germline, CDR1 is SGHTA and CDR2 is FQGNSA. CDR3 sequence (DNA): TGTGCCAGCAGCGGGACTAGCGGGAGGAACACCGGGGAGCTGTTTTTT. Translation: CASSGTSGRNTGELFF. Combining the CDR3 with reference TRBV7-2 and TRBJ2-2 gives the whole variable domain GAGVSQSPSNKVTEKGKDVELRCDPISGHTALYWYRQSLGQGLEFLIYFQGNSAPDKSGLPSDRFSAERTGGSVSTLTIQRTQQEDSAVYLCASSGTSGRNTGELFFGEGSRLTVL.

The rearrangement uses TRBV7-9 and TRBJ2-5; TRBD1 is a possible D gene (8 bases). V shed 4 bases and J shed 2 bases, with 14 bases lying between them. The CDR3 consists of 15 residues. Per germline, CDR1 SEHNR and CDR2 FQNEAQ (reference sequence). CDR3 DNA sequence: TGTGCCAGCAGCTCCGGACAGGGACTACAAGAGACCCAGTACTTC. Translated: CASSSGQGLQETQYF.